This T cell receptor (beta chain) appears in the sequencing data of a study of CD8 T cells in ankylosing spondylitis. Study results and caveats: The authors found the disease-linked clones to be CD8+ and relatively rare in peripheral blood. A motif in TCR beta, a set of under ten highly homologous variants, appeared characteristic of ankylosing spondylitis blood. Matched ankylosing spondylitis synovial fluid reportedly contained a significantly enriched population of disease-linked clones. Earlier reports found some motif variants in synovial fluid and blood in reactive arthritis.

5'-RACE, quantitative and with molecular barcodes, yielded the TCR beta libraries. TCRdb re-called the 5' RACE reads through MiXCR, storing one row per CDR3 protein. The profile shows about 330,000 distinct CDR3 sequences, around 8% of them singletons. As concerns this clonotype: The antigen remains unidentified.

The CDR3 loop spans 16 amino acids. J was trimmed by 5 bases and V by 6 bases; bases with no gene match: 10. Sequencing was carried out using blood, either unsorted or a sorted T cell fraction (not recorded which). The V and J genes are TRBV12-3 or TRBV12-4 and TRBJ2-1, with 10 nucleotides matching TRBD1. The source is a male donor with ankylosing spondylitis. The CDR3 here is CASRDHSGQGNNEQFF. The CDR3 DNA follows: TGTGCCAGCAGGGATCACTCGGGACAGGGGAACAATGAGCAGTTCTTC.